This entry lists 22 T cell receptor beta chains sequenced from one sample in a study of T cell repertoires in cytomegalovirus infection. TCRdb used MiXCR to reprocess the reads, holding one entry per CDR3 protein. The sample consists of approximately 910,000 distinct CDR3 sequences, around 30% of them appearing once. These receptors have no identified antigens. Here the sequenced sample was cultured CD8+ T cells from PBMCs, taken from culture after CMV antigen stimulation. These receptors originate from a human donor in good health (CMV status not recorded). Some clones in this sample may be carry-over from other donors' samples.

The chain is built from TRBV20-1 and TRBJ1-5, with D uncertain. The germline V gene encodes CDR1 DFQATT and CDR2 SNEGSKA (reference sequence). The CDR3 has 14 residues. V lost 1 base and J 5 bases, leaving 12 bases between the germline ends. The CDR3, as DNA: TGCAGTGCTAGAGTTGGCGGACTGGATCAGCCCCAGCATTTT. Amino acid sequence: CSARVGGLDQPQHF.

This clonotype has at least ten counts. J is TRBJ1-5 and V is TRBV4-3; tentative D call: TRBD1 (6 bases). Deletions cut 3 bases from V and 0 bases from J, with 21 bases between. The CDR3 length is 19 residues. CDR1 and CDR2 (germline): LGHNA, YSLEER. CDR3 DNA sequence: TGCGCCAGCAGCCAGTATGCCCCGGACAGTACATATAGCAATCAGCCCCAGCATTTT. This encodes CASSQYAPDSTYSNQPQHF.

This clonotype occurred once. J is TRBJ2-6 and V is TRBV20-1; 9 nucleotides agree with TRBD1. The germline CDR1 and CDR2 sequences are DFQATT and SNEGSKA (reference sequence). V shed 5 bases and J 0 bases; nucleotides not matched to a gene: 11. This CDR3 region has 18 residues. The CDR3 DNA sequence: TGCAGTGCTTACCGGGACAGGGAGATCCTCTCTGGGGCCAACGTCCTGACTTTC. This gives the protein CSAYRDREILSGANVLTF.

This clonotype has a count of ten or more. J is TRBJ1-1 and V is TRBV7-8; tentative D call: TRBD1 (6 bases). This CDR3 contains 16 residues. V gave up 1 base and J gave up 0 bases, with 12 bases separating them. Germline CDR1 reads SGHVS; CDR2 reads FQNEAQ. The CDR3 DNA is TGTGCCAGCAGCTTAGTTCCAACAGGGTTGAACACTGAAGCTTTCTTT. It yields the protein CASSLVPTGLNTEAFF.

The chain employs TRBV19 and TRBJ1-2; D might be TRBD1 (5 bases). V was cut by 9 bases and J by 6 bases, with 17 bases left in between. The germline gives CDR1 LNHDA, CDR2 SQIVND (reference sequence). This CDR3 spans 13 amino acids. Here the CDR3 DNA reads TGTGCCAGCCATGACCTGGGGCTAGATGGCTACACCTTC. Translated: CASHDLGLDGYTF.

The chain combines TRBV10-3 with TRBJ2-1; tentative D call: TRBD2 (5 bases). Germline values: CDR1 ENHRY, CDR2 SYGVKD. The CDR3 loop spans 17 amino acids. V shed 4 bases and J shed 8 bases, with 24 bases lying between them. The chain's CDR3 is CAISGGASPPAYHEQFF. The CDR3 DNA reads as TGTGCCATCAGTGGTGGAGCTAGCCCGCCCGCATATCATGAGCAGTTCTTC.

The chain combines TRBV12-3 or TRBV12-4 with TRBJ1-5; D is unclear. Trimming pared 7 bases from V and 0 bases from J, leaving 16 bases between. The CDR3 extends over 16 amino acids. In DNA form, the CDR3 reads TGTGCCAGCACCCAAGGGTGGTGGGATAGCAATCAGCCCCAGCATTTT. Translation: CASTQGWWDSNQPQHF.

V and J are TRBV28 and TRBJ1-1, with D hard to call. The CDR3 has 15 residues. Between the trimmed V and J ends, which lost 6 bases and 1 base, there was a span of 15 bases. Looked up from germline, CDR1 is MDHEN and CDR2 is SYDVKM. CDR3 in DNA: TGTGCCAGCAGCTTTGGCCCTCAGGAGAACACTGAAGCTTTCTTT. Translating it yields CASSFGPQENTEAFF.

The chain has TRBV7-4 and TRBJ1-3; D not certain. Germline-derived CDR1 and CDR2 are SGHVT and SQSDAQ. This CDR3 is built from 15 residues. Between the trimmed V and J ends, which lost 2 bases and 0 bases, there was a span of 8 bases. The DNA for the CDR3 is TGTGCCAGCAGCTTACAATTCCTCTCTGGAAACACCATATATTTT. Its protein product is CASSLQFLSGNTIYF.

This clonotype was recorded at least ten times. V is TRBV7-2 and J is TRBJ2-1, with D possibly TRBD2 on 6 matching bases. CDR1 and CDR2 from the germline V gene are SGHTA and FQGNSA. The CDR3 has 15 amino acids. V lost 3 bases to trimming and J lost 0 bases, with 9 bases between them. The CDR3 nucleotides read TGTGCCAGCAGCTTCGCGGGGTTCTCCTACAATGAGCAGTTCTTC. As protein: CASSFAGFSYNEQFF.

This chain uses TRBV4-3 with TRBJ2-3; 8 nucleotides agree with TRBD2. There are 17 residues in the CDR3. Looked up from germline, CDR1 is LGHNA and CDR2 is YSLEER. J was trimmed by 4 bases and V by 2 bases; bases with no gene match: 11. CDR3 bases: TGCGCCAGCAGCCAACGGGGCCCGGGGGGGCCATCAGATACGCAGTATTTT. Its protein is CASSQRGPGGPSDTQYF.

The chain couples TRBV25-1 to TRBJ1-1; D may be TRBD1 (6 bases). V shed 5 bases and J shed 2 bases, with 15 bases lying between them. CDR1 and CDR2 (germline): MGHDK, SYGVNS. The CDR3 is made up of 15 amino acids. CDR3 region: CASSNWAGENTEAFF. The CDR3 nucleotides read TGTGCCAGCAGTAATTGGGCAGGGGAAAACACTGAAGCTTTCTTT.

V and J are TRBV13 and TRBJ2-1; TRBD2 agrees at 11 bases. This CDR3 contains 19 residues. V lost 5 bases, J lost 8 bases, and 20 bases stayed unmatched. Germline CDR1 and CDR2: PRHDT and FYEKMQ (reference sequence). The CDR3 region has the DNA TGTGCCAGCAGCACAGCTGGACTGAATCTAGCGGGGGGTCGGGATGAGCAGTTCTTC. Amino acid sequence: CASSTAGLNLAGGRDEQFF.

In this sample, this clonotype turned up a few times. This rearrangement joins TRBV2 to TRBJ2-4; D tentatively reads TRBD1 or TRBD2 (6 bases each). In germline, CDR1 is SNHLY, CDR2 FYNNEI. Trimming removed 3 bases at V and 9 bases at J, with 15 bases between. The CDR3 runs to 14 residues. CDR3 residues: CASSDLGGNRIQYF. CDR3 DNA: TGTGCCAGCAGTGATCTAGGGGGGAATCGCATTCAGTACTTC.

The V and J genes are TRBV28 and TRBJ2-7; D remains unclear. Germline V gene data show CDR1 as MDHEN and CDR2 as SYDVKM. CDR3 length: 14 residues. The CDR3 spells CASSLIGSSDEQYV. The CDR3 nucleotides are TGTGCCAGCAGTTTAATAGGGTCCTCCGACGAGCAGTACGTC.

This clonotype was counted many times. This chain connects TRBV7-6 to TRBJ2-1; D is perhaps TRBD1 (6 bases). V lost 7 bases and J 8 bases, leaving 15 bases between the germline ends. The CDR3 has 13 amino acids. Germline V gives CDR1 SGHVS, CDR2 FNYEAQ. In DNA form, the CDR3 reads TGTGCCAGCACAGAAAACCCAGGGGATGAGCAGTTCTTC. It specifies CASTENPGDEQFF. Variable domain in full (rest from reference TRBV7-6 and TRBJ2-1): GAGVSQSPRYKVTKRGQDVALRCDPISGHVSLYWYRQALGQGPEFLTYFNYEAQQDKSGLPNDRFSAERPEGSISTLTIQRTEQRDSAMYRCASTENPGDEQFFGPGTRLTVL.

This chain connects TRBV7-9 to TRBJ2-1, with 9 nucleotides matching TRBD2. CDR3 length equals 16 residues. CDR1 is SEHNR, CDR2 FQNEAQ, per germline (reference sequence). V gave up 1 base and J gave up 7 bases; unmatched junction bases: 8. The CDR3 spells CASSLVLGGGANEQFF. The CDR3 bases are TGTGCCAGCAGCTTAGTACTGGGCGGGGGGGCAAATGAGCAGTTCTTC. Drawing the rest from reference TRBV7-9 and TRBJ2-1, the complete variable domain is DTGVSQNPRHKITKRGQNVTFRCDPISEHNRLYWYRQTLGQGPEFLTYFQNEAQLEKSRLLSDRFSAERPKGSFSTLEIQRTEQGDSAMYLCASSLVLGGGANEQFFGPGTRLTVL.

The chain has TRBV7-9 and TRBJ2-7, with a weak D call TRBD1 (6 bases). CDR1 is SEHNR, CDR2 FQNEAQ, per germline (reference sequence). V was pared by 1 base and J by 5 bases, with 18 bases between. The CDR3 extends over 16 amino acids. The CDR3 sequence: CASSLVRVGGIDEQYF. CDR3 in DNA: TGTGCCAGCAGCTTAGTACGGGTAGGGGGAATCGACGAGCAGTACTTC.

This clonotype was seen a few times. V gene TRBV15 combines with J gene TRBJ2-2; weak D call: TRBD1 (6 bases). The CDR3 consists of 16 residues. Per the germline V gene, CDR1 is LNHNV and CDR2 is YYDKDF (reference sequence). The ends were cut back, 0 bases at V and 0 bases at J, with 8 bases in the middle. The CDR3 region is CATSRDGGANTGELFF. The CDR3 nucleotides are TGTGCCACCAGCAGAGATGGGGGCGCGAACACCGGGGAGCTGTTTTTT.

This clonotype appeared a few times. The V gene is TRBV27, the J gene TRBJ2-3; 8 nucleotides align to TRBD1. After removal of 5 bases from V and 6 bases from J, the junction contained 13 bases not matched to a gene. This CDR3 has 16 residues. Germline V gives CDR1 MNHEY, CDR2 SMNVEV (reference sequence). The CDR3 DNA reads TGTGCCAGCAGTCGGGGGACAGGCTGGCCCATCGATACGCAGTATTTT. Translation: CASSRGTGWPIDTQYF.

V is TRBV6-1 and J is TRBJ1-1; 9 bases align to TRBD1. Germline CDR1 MNHNS, CDR2 SASEGT. V lost 5 bases and J lost 6; bases outside the gene matches: 7. This CDR3 comprises 14 residues. DNA of the CDR3: TGTGCCAGCAGTTACGTACAGGGGGCTCCTGAAGCTTTCTTT. Translating gives CASSYVQGAPEAFF.

This clonotype showed up many times. The V and J genes are TRBV7-6 and TRBJ1-1; no clear D gene. This CDR3 is built from 15 residues. V was cut by 1 base and J by 6 bases, with 15 bases left in between. The germline CDR1 and CDR2 sequences are SGHVS and FNYEAQ. In DNA form, the CDR3 reads TGTGCCAGCAGCTTAGTTCTCGGGGTTGACGCTGAAGCTTTCTTT. This gives the protein CASSLVLGVDAEAFF.